This T cell receptor beta chain appears in the sequencing data of a study of T cells and copy number aberrations in small-cell lung cancer (dated by TCRdb to the early 2020s). Regarding the complete study: To relate T cell metrics to mutations and copy number aberrations, the same tumor regions underwent both TCR repertoire sequencing and whole-exome sequencing. Tumor TCR data were available for 17 to 20 patients, and TCR data from both tumor and normal tissue were available for fewer than 15 patients.

Clipping removes 4 bases from V and 4 bases from J, with 7 as the unmatched junction base count. There are 15 amino acids in the CDR3, from cysteine to phenylalanine inclusive. Only the CDR3 DNA stays, 45 bases, in frame from base 1. For CDR1 and CDR2, the germline V gene lists MNHEY and SVGAGI. The donors were limited-stage small-cell lung cancer patients whose surgical resection took place in Hangzhou, China, between the late 2000s and the early 2020s. Every donor underwent upfront surgery with no preoperative chemotherapy or radiotherapy, and no donor received immunotherapy either before or after surgery. All 19 patients in the sequenced cohort were identified as smokers or heavy second-hand smokers. Adjacent normal lung was taken at least 2 cm away from the tumor margin, and two pathologists confirmed by morphology that the adjacent normal lung was free of malignant cells. Multi-region TCR-beta sequencing of resected limited-stage small-cell lung cancers and of tumor-adjacent lung tissue was performed to characterize T cell repertoire heterogeneity. The AllPrep DNA/RNA FFPE Kit (Qiagen) was used to extract genomic DNA from FFPE tissue.

With regard to this clone: Which antigen it targets is not known. No much larger clonotype is one base removed from it; base qualities were not supplied.

Paper-wide results and their limitations: The study was limited by a small sample size because surgical resection is uncommon in small-cell lung cancer, and validation of the findings is required. All specimens consisted of formalin-fixed paraffin-embedded tissue, which is known to introduce sequencing artifacts. Lower T-cell density, richness and clonality were observed in tumors than in adjacent lung tissue, although the difference in density was not significant.

Using multiplexed V- and J-gene primers, the immunoSEQ hsTCRB Kit amplified TCR-beta CDR3 regions from genomic DNA. Unique DNA barcodes were added in a second PCR, and samples were pooled together with a negative and a positive control. The pooled TCR-beta libraries were sequenced using a 150-cycle paired-end protocol on an Illumina MiSeq. The published analysis was carried out like this. Adaptive Biotechnologies processed the raw sequencing data into a report containing normalized, annotated TCR-beta repertoires. T-cell density was calculated by normalizing TCR-beta templates to usable DNA, with usable DNA estimated through amplification of housekeeping genes. Richness was defined as the count of unique rearrangements, and clonality was defined as 1 minus Pielou's evenness. TCRdb carries this immuneACCESS record with in-frame sequences only. Its versions omit some clonotypes, under half of them owing to an unresolved V gene in the studies checked, with the rest unexplained. Clone size and V and J calls were adopted from that table, with D and trimming inferred from the DNA. The sample table shows roughly 1,600 clones, and around 82% are seen once. The biggest ten clones account for 7.1% of the sample.

The sequenced sample consisted of normal tissue next to the tumor. The TCR originated in a man in his fifties or sixties with small cell lung cancer. The chain was built from TRBV6-5 and TRBJ2-5, with 9 bases in between that match TRBD1. The DNA sequence is given as TGTGCCAGCAGTTCAGGGGGACAGGGAGTAGAGACCCAGTACTTC. Translated, this gives CASSSGGQGVETQYF.